The rows below give T cell receptor beta chains drawn from one sample of a study of blood T cell repertoires in COVID-19. Assay used: immunoSEQ multiplex PCR; TCRdb lists only in-frame clones, some missing. The sample has approximately 75,000 clones, approximately 80% seen once. The sample taken for sequencing was peripheral blood. These receptors originate from a woman between 45 and 65 years old with acute or convalescent COVID-19. Both conserved end residues are part of each CDR3. The D gene is left open where the match is weak. Clone size is given for some rows only: seen once, a few or many times, or a class if the clone is expanded.

D	J	V	length	size	CDR3	DNA
TRBD1	TRBJ1-3	TRBV2	14	.	CASTRDRAGNTIYF	TGTGCCAGCACCCGGGACAGGGCCGGAAACACCATATATTTT
TRBD2	TRBJ2-5	TRBV5-1	16	once	CASSLKSGLGQETQYF	TGCGCCAGCAGCTTAAAATCGGGACTAGGCCAAGAGACCCAGTACTTC
.	TRBJ2-3	TRBV29-1	11	.	CSVEPQDTQYF	TGCAGCGTTGAGCCCCAGGATACGCAGTATTTT
.	TRBJ1-6	TRBV6-5	15	.	CASSYKVERGSPLHF	TGTGCCAGCAGTTACAAGGTGGAGAGGGGGTCACCCCTCCACTTT
.	TRBJ1-2	TRBV27	14	.	CASSPRSGGHGYTF	TGTGCCAGCAGTCCGAGGTCGGGAGGACATGGCTACACCTTC
.	TRBJ1-2	TRBV28	16	.	CASAAAARGGNYGYTF	TGTGCCAGCGCTGCTGCGGCCAGGGGTGGGAACTATGGCTACACCTTC
TRBD1	TRBJ1-2	TRBV19	15	.	CASSLGTGVVDGYTF	TGTGCCAGTAGTTTGGGGACAGGGGTAGTTGATGGCTACACCTTC
.	TRBJ1-1	TRBV30	14	.	CAWSGPDRNTEAFF	TGTGCCTGGAGTGGGCCAGACAGGAACACTGAAGCTTTCTTT
.	TRBJ2-7	TRBV6-5	11	.	CASSTRGEQYF	TGTGCCAGCAGTACGCGCGGCGAGCAGTACTTC
.	TRBJ2-7	TRBV28	12	.	CASTPPRGPQYF	TGTGCCAGCACTCCCCCCAGGGGCCCTCAGTACTTC
TRBD2	TRBJ2-5	TRBV4-3	14	.	CASSHGGAGETQYF	TGCGCCAGCAGTCACGGGGGGGCCGGGGAGACCCAGTACTTC
TRBD2	TRBJ2-1	TRBV5-1	17	.	CASSGGLAGLAGGEQFF	TGCGCCAGCAGCGGGGGACTAGCGGGTCTGGCAGGGGGTGAGCAGTTCTTC
.	TRBJ2-2	TRBV5-5	13	.	CASSLRSGGELFF	TGTGCCAGCAGCTTGAGGTCGGGCGGGGAGCTGTTTTTT
TRBD1	TRBJ2-7	TRBV19	14	.	CASSPGQVSYEQYF	TGTGCCAGTAGCCCGGGACAGGTAAGCTACGAGCAGTACTTC
.	TRBJ1-4	TRBV30	15	.	CAWSRGRATNEKLFF	TGTGCCTGGAGTAGAGGGCGCGCAACTAATGAAAAACTGTTTTTT
TRBD1	TRBJ2-7	TRBV10-3	13	.	CAIAGQGAGEQYF	TGTGCCATCGCAGGACAGGGGGCTGGAGAGCAGTACTTC
TRBD1	TRBJ1-4	TRBV6-6	14	.	CASSRGTGVEKLFF	TGTGCCAGCAGTCGTGGGACAGGGGTTGAAAAACTGTTTTTT
TRBD1	TRBJ1-2	TRBV9	14	.	CASSARTGGYGYTF	TGTGCCAGCAGCGCGCGGACAGGGGGCTATGGCTACACCTTC
.	TRBJ2-3	TRBV5-4	13	.	CASSRTAPDTQYF	TGTGCCAGCAGCCGGACTGCACCGGATACGCAGTATTTT
TRBD2	TRBJ2-1	TRBV7-2	19	.	CASSLGRLIAGVNGNEQFF	TGTGCCAGCAGCTTAGGACGACTGATAGCGGGAGTAAACGGGAATGAGCAGTTCTTC
.	TRBJ1-2	TRBV30	15	.	CAWTSRGKANYGYTF	TGTGCCTGGACCAGCCGGGGGAAAGCTAACTATGGCTACACCTTC
TRBD1	TRBJ1-2	TRBV30	15	.	CAWSLTTGQAYGYTF	TGTGCCTGGAGTCTCACCACGGGACAGGCCTATGGCTACACCTTC
TRBD1	TRBJ1-2	TRBV10-1	16	few	CASSETRQGGNYGYTF	TGCGCCAGCAGTGAGACCCGACAGGGCGGGAACTATGGCTACACCTTC
TRBD2	TRBJ2-2	TRBV7-2	15	.	CASSLRGGNTGELFF	TGTGCCAGCAGCTTACGGGGGGGGAACACCGGGGAGCTGTTTTTT
.	TRBJ1-3	TRBV5-6	18	.	CASSPMSTGTFSGNTIYF	TGTGCCAGCAGCCCAATGTCGACAGGTACCTTCTCTGGAAACACCATATATTTT
.	TRBJ1-5	TRBV24-1	13	.	CATSTGPNQPQHF	TGTGCCACCAGTACAGGTCCCAATCAGCCCCAGCATTTT
.	TRBJ1-6	TRBV18	14	.	CASSPWDNFSPLHF	TGTGCCAGCTCACCTTGGGACAATTTTTCACCCCTCCACTTT
TRBD1	TRBJ1-5	TRBV6-2/TRBV6-3	15	.	CASSIQGTRNQPQHF	TGTGCCAGCAGTATACAGGGGACGCGCAATCAGCCCCAGCATTTT
TRBD2	TRBJ2-7	TRBV9	16	.	CASSVWGGVDRNEQYF	TGTGCCAGCAGCGTTTGGGGAGGGGTAGATAGAAACGAGCAGTACTTC
TRBD1	TRBJ1-5	TRBV28	13	.	CASHTGAIWPQHF	TGTGCCAGTCACACAGGGGCCATCTGGCCCCAGCATTTT
.	TRBJ2-3	TRBV7-6	15	once	CASSLVGGSTDTQYF	TGTGCCAGCAGCTTAGTTGGAGGGAGCACAGATACGCAGTATTTT
TRBD1	TRBJ2-1	TRBV15	14	.	CATSRDSSGTEKVF	TGTGCCACCAGCAGAGATTCTTCCGGGACAGAAAAGGTCTTC
TRBD1	TRBJ2-7	TRBV19	15	.	CASSIAQTGTHEQYF	TGTGCCAGTAGCATCGCCCAGACAGGGACCCACGAGCAGTACTTC
TRBD1	TRBJ2-7	TRBV5-1	16	.	CASSESQTGGPYEQYF	TGCGCCAGCAGTGAATCCCAAACAGGGGGTCCCTACGAGCAGTACTTC
.	TRBJ2-5	TRBV5-1	12	.	CASSFDRETQYF	TGCGCCAGCAGCTTTGACAGAGAGACCCAGTACTTC
.	TRBJ2-1	TRBV5-1	15	.	CASSLVPGTYNEQFF	TGCGCCAGCAGCTTGGTGCCGGGTACCTACAATGAGCAGTTCTTC
TRBD2	TRBJ2-7	TRBV7-2	15	.	CASSLIGLAGGEEYF	TGTGCCAGCAGCTTAATAGGGCTAGCGGGAGGAGAGGAGTACTTC
.	TRBJ2-7	TRBV5-1	15	.	CASSLGLGQTYEQYF	TGCGCCAGCAGCTTGGGACTCGGACAGACCTACGAGCAGTACTTC
.	TRBJ1-3	TRBV20-1	13	.	CSASLSSGNTIYF	TGCAGTGCTAGTCTTAGCTCTGGAAACACCATATATTTT
TRBD2	TRBJ2-1	TRBV10-3	16	.	CAISEENGAGRDEQFF	TGTGCCATCAGTGAAGAAAACGGAGCGGGACGCGATGAGCAGTTCTTC
.	TRBJ2-5	TRBV7-2	13	once	CASSRRDLETQYF	TGTGCCAGCAGCCGGAGGGATTTAGAGACCCAGTACTTC
TRBD2	TRBJ2-5	TRBV6-2/TRBV6-3	18	.	CASSYGTSGSWARETQYF	TGTGCCAGCAGTTACGGGACTAGCGGGAGTTGGGCCAGGGAGACCCAGTACTTC
.	TRBJ1-4	TRBV6-5	13	.	CASRKTSLQGLFF	TGTGCCAGCAGGAAAACGTCGCTTCAGGGGCTGTTTTTT
TRBD1	TRBJ1-6	TRBV10-3	15	.	CAISQPGQGGSPLHF	TGTGCCATCAGCCAACCGGGACAGGGAGGTTCACCCCTCCACTTT
.	TRBJ2-3	TRBV7-2	13	.	CASSLQRADTQYF	TGTGCCAGCAGCTTACAGAGGGCCGATACGCAGTATTTT